These 30 T cell receptor beta chains were sequenced from one sample in a study of cytomegalovirus exposure and HLA in healthy donors. With 60 Vbeta and 13 Jbeta primers, the PCR was carried out. Generated by immunoSEQ multiplex PCR, the TCRdb table keeps only in-frame clones and is missing some. The profile shows about 130,000 clones, roughly 82% of them singletons. Sequenced sample: PBMCs. The receptors shown here come from a male donor in good health and CMV-seropositive.

The V gene is TRBV7-3, the J gene TRBJ2-7, with TRBD2 identical over 9 bases. CDR1 SGHTA and CDR2 FQGTGA come from the germline V gene. This CDR3 is built from 16 residues. The J segment lost 4 bases and the V segment lost 5 bases, leaving 12 bases of the junction unmatched. Here the CDR3 DNA reads TGTGCCAGCAGCACAAAGACTAGCGGAGGGGAATACGAGCAGTACTTC. It encodes CASSTKTSGGEYEQYF.

The chain combines TRBV28 with TRBJ1-6; TRBD1 matches at 9 bases. V was clipped by 6 bases and J by 2 bases; unmatched bases: 11. Per the germline V gene, CDR1 is MDHEN and CDR2 is SYDVKM. CDR3 length equals 18 residues. The CDR3 here is CASRWGQGGPAYNSPLHF. CDR3 nucleotide sequence: TGTGCCAGCAGGTGGGGACAGGGTGGGCCGGCCTATAATTCACCCCTCCACTTT.

This clone was recorded a few times. CDR3: CASSPGQGNQPQHF. The CDR3 DNA follows: TGTGCCAGCAGCCCGGGACAGGGTAACCAGCCCCAGCATTTT. V usage is TRBV27 and J usage is TRBJ1-5, with TRBD1 identical over 9 bases. CDR3 size: 14 residues. Germline V lookup: CDR1 MNHEY, CDR2 SMNVEV (reference sequence). V was pared by 6 bases and J by 7 bases, with 7 bases of the junction left unmatched.

This chain uses TRBV19 with TRBJ1-5; 10 bases align to TRBD1. CDR3 length: 16 residues. Germline CDR1 reads LNHDA; CDR2 reads SQIVND (reference sequence). Losses at the gene ends were 6 bases for V and 0 bases for J; bases not matched to a gene: 5. The CDR3 loop reads CASRGQGFGSNQPQHF. Here the CDR3 DNA reads TGTGCCAGTAGGGGACAGGGGTTTGGTAGCAATCAGCCCCAGCATTTT.

The rearrangement uses TRBV6-1 and TRBJ2-7, with D perhaps matching TRBD1 (6 bases). The CDR3 runs to 14 residues. CDR1 and CDR2 from the germline V gene are MNHNS and SASEGT. V shed 3 bases and J shed 4 bases, with 13 bases lying between them. CDR3 sequence reads: CASSEEGQLYEQYF. The CDR3 DNA is TGTGCCAGCAGTGAGGAAGGACAGCTATACGAGCAGTACTTC.

This clone has only a few counts. The CDR3 region has the DNA TGTGCCAGCAGCCGAAGGACAGGACTCTTCACAGATACGCAGTATTTT. Translation: CASSRRTGLFTDTQYF. The chain carries TRBV5-4 and TRBJ2-3; 7 bases align to TRBD1. CDR1 and CDR2 from the germline V gene are SGHNT and YYREEE (reference sequence). Losses at the gene ends were 4 bases for V and 2 bases for J; bases not matched to a gene: 10. CDR3 length equals 16 residues.

The chain combines TRBV6-8 with TRBJ2-3; D might be TRBD2 (6 bases). The CDR3 sequence is 15 residues long. V dropped 5 bases and J dropped 10 bases, with 22 bases sitting between them. Per the germline V gene, CDR1 is MNHGY and CDR2 is SAAAGT. The CDR3 here is CASSPRLPLGGAQYF. CDR3 bases: TGTGCCAGCAGTCCTCGACTCCCCTTGGGGGGTGCGCAGTATTTT.

The chain uses TRBV7-9 and TRBJ1-1; D is possibly TRBD1 (6 bases). V was cut by 1 base and J by 4 bases, with 10 bases left in between. Looked up from germline, CDR1 is SEHNR and CDR2 is FQNEAQ (reference sequence). The CDR3 extends over 14 amino acids. As DNA, the CDR3 is TGTGCCAGCAGCTTAGACAGGGCCGTCACTGAAGCTTTCTTT. It encodes CASSLDRAVTEAFF.

The rearrangement joins TRBV4-1 to TRBJ2-7, with 9 bases matching TRBD2. The CDR3 sequence is 17 residues long. The V and J ends lost 2 bases and 3 bases, in that order; junction bases with no gene match: 11. CDR1 MGHRA and CDR2 YSYEKL come from the germline V gene. The CDR3 DNA is TGCGCCAGCAGCCAACCAGTGGTCGGGACTAGCCTCTACGAGCAGTACTTC. Translation gives CASSQPVVGTSLYEQYF.

The J gene is TRBJ1-1, the V gene TRBV5-1, with D maybe TRBD1 (6 bases). In germline, CDR1 is SGHRS, CDR2 YFSETQ. Trimming removed 7 bases at V and 0 bases at J, with 13 bases between. The CDR3 has 14 amino acids. The CDR3 here is CASASRGLNTEAFF. DNA of the CDR3: TGCGCCAGCGCATCCAGGGGCCTGAACACTGAAGCTTTCTTT.

The chain is built from TRBV28 and TRBJ1-1; no clear D. CDR3 size: 12 residues. Germline V gene lookup returns CDR1 MDHEN and CDR2 SYDVKM. The V end lost 6 bases, the J end lost 8 bases, and 13 bases lay between the germline ends. CDR3 coding DNA: TGTGCCAGCAGGCTCCCGACTGACGAAGCTTTCTTT. This gives the protein CASRLPTDEAFF.

The sample holds one count of this clone. The V call is TRBV4-2, the J call TRBJ2-7; D gene unclear. The length of the CDR3 is 12 residues. With 6 bases removed from V and 5 bases from J, the gap between germline ends came to 11 bases. Germline V gene sequence: CDR1 LGHNA, CDR2 YNFKEQ. CDR3 DNA: TGTGCCAGCAGAAGTAATAGAGACGAGCAGTACTTC. Translated: CASRSNRDEQYF.

This sequence joins TRBV7-9 and TRBJ1-4; D is ambiguous. This CDR3 comprises 14 residues. CDR1 and CDR2 (germline): SEHNR, FQNEAQ (reference sequence). The V gene lost 4 bases and the J gene lost 7 bases, with 13 bases spanning the gap. Here the CDR3 reads CASSSTISTEKLFF. CDR3 nucleotides: TGTGCCAGCAGCTCGACAATTAGTACTGAAAAACTGTTTTTT.

V and J are TRBV19 and TRBJ2-5, with D maybe TRBD1 (7 bases). Germline-derived CDR1 and CDR2 are LNHDA and SQIVND (reference sequence). The CDR3 is 16 amino acids. With 3 bases removed from V and 4 bases from J, the gap between germline ends came to 18 bases. The CDR3 reads CASSMGGRGIGETQYF. DNA of the CDR3: TGTGCCAGTAGTATGGGGGGCAGGGGGATCGGAGAGACCCAGTACTTC.

The chain links TRBV7-8 to TRBJ2-5, with a tentative D call TRBD2 (5 bases). The V gene's germline CDR1 is SGHVS and CDR2 FQNEAQ. Trimming removed 1 base from V and 5 bases from J, with 17 bases in between. The CDR3 is made up of 16 amino acids. CDR3 region: CASSLGALGIRETQYF. The CDR3 nucleotides are TGTGCCAGCAGCTTAGGGGCACTAGGCATTCGGGAGACCCAGTACTTC.

This clone has a handful of counts. J is TRBJ2-2 and V is TRBV21-1; the table names TRBD1, a call not compared with the DNA. TRBV21-1 constitutes a pseudogene. The CDR3 sequence is 15 residues long. This CDR3 is CASEWGQGWTGELFF. The CDR3 DNA reads TGTGCCAGCGAATGGGGACAGGGATGGACCGGGGAGCTGTTTTTT.

The rearrangement joins TRBV11-2 to TRBJ2-4; possible D gene TRBD2, 5 bases. The V gene lost 10 bases and the J gene lost 2 bases, with 9 bases spanning the gap. Germline CDR1 and CDR2: SGHAT and FQNNGV. The CDR3 extends over 12 amino acids. CDR3 loop: CATGKSKNIQYF. In DNA, the CDR3 is TGTGCCACGGGGAAATCCAAAAACATTCAGTACTTC.

The V gene is TRBV5-1, the J gene TRBJ2-3; tentative D call: TRBD2 (6 bases). Trimming left V 0 bases short and J 0 bases short, with 11 bases between. The V gene's germline CDR1 is SGHRS and CDR2 YFSETQ. This CDR3 region has 16 residues. Here the CDR3 DNA reads TGCGCCAGCAGCTTGGAAGGCGGGGCTAGCACAGATACGCAGTATTTT. Its translation is CASSLEGGASTDTQYF.

J is TRBJ2-1 and V is TRBV6-4, with 10 bases aligning to TRBD2. Germline CDR1 MRHNA, CDR2 SNTAGT. The CDR3 length is 17 residues. Trimming cost V 5 bases and J 8 bases; bases outside gene matches: 15. The CDR3 here is CASSRGLAATLEDEQFF. The DNA for the CDR3 is TGTGCCAGCAGTCGCGGACTAGCGGCAACCTTGGAGGATGAGCAGTTCTTC.

The rearrangement uses TRBV4-2 and TRBJ2-2; 8 nucleotides match TRBD2. The CDR3 contains 16 residues. CDR1 is LGHNA and CDR2 is YNFKEQ in the germline V gene. Losses at the gene ends were 0 bases for V and 5 bases for J; bases not matched to a gene: 5. In DNA form, the CDR3 reads TGTGCCAGCAGCCAAGATGAGTCTAGCGGGACCGGGGAGCTGTTTTTT. Protein product: CASSQDESSGTGELFF.

This clone has just one count. CDR3 sequence reads: CASSLRTGGKEGYTF. Here the CDR3 DNA reads TGTGCCAGCAGTTTACGGACAGGGGGCAAAGAGGGCTACACCTTC. This chain connects TRBV27 to TRBJ1-2, with TRBD1 matching over 11 bases. The junction had 7 bases not matched to a gene; V was cut back by 2 bases and J by 8 bases. Germline V lookup: CDR1 MNHEY, CDR2 SMNVEV (reference sequence). This CDR3 spans 15 amino acids.

This sequence joins TRBV11-3 and TRBJ1-1; D possibly corresponds to TRBD1 (5 bases). The CDR3 consists of 16 residues. Trimming removed 0 bases at V and 4 bases at J, with 15 bases between. The V gene's germline CDR1 is SGHNT and CDR2 YENEEA. CDR3 amino acids: CASSLDRGKRGTEAFF. Written as DNA, the CDR3 is TGTGCCAGCAGCTTAGATCGGGGGAAAAGGGGCACTGAAGCTTTCTTT.

This clone was detected only a few times. This chain links TRBV7-2 with TRBJ2-2; 16 bases fit TRBD2. V lost 5 bases, J lost 5 bases, and 2 bases stayed unmatched. This CDR3 contains 16 residues. From germline, CDR1 is SGHTA and CDR2 FQGNSA. In DNA form, the CDR3 reads TGTGCCAGCAGCAGGGGACTAGCGGGAGGGACCGGGGAGCTGTTTTTT. Protein product: CASSRGLAGGTGELFF.

The V gene is TRBV4-1, the J gene TRBJ2-1, with D perhaps matching TRBD1 (5 bases). This CDR3 contains 14 residues. Germline CDR1 and CDR2: MGHRA and YSYEKL. Trimming took off 5 bases at V and 10 bases at J, with 18 bases between the two ends. As DNA, the CDR3 is TGCGCCAGCAGCTTTGGACGTGGGGCTTGGGAGCAGTTCTTC. Residues: CASSFGRGAWEQFF.

The chain joins TRBV7-3 to TRBJ2-3, with TRBD2 matching over 7 bases. Trimming removed 0 bases from V and 2 bases from J; junction bases left unmatched: 5. This CDR3 is built from 16 residues. The germline V gene has CDR1 SGHTA and CDR2 FQGTGA. CDR3 nucleotide sequence: TGTGCCAGCAGCTTAACGGGAGGGACCCCCACAGATACGCAGTATTTT. The encoded protein is CASSLTGGTPTDTQYF.

The chain is built from TRBV5-4 and TRBJ2-5, with 7 bases lining up with TRBD2. The last part of the DNA fits TRBJ2-7 better; the J call may be wrong. The CDR3 has 18 residues. Germline loops: CDR1 SGHNT, CDR2 YYREEE (reference sequence). CDR3 nucleotides: TGTGCCAGCAGCTGGGACCCTCCGAAACCGGGACTATCCCTCGAGCAGTACTTC. Its protein is CASSWDPPKPGLSLEQYF.

The chain couples TRBV7-3 to TRBJ2-2; 9 bases match TRBD1. In germline, CDR1 is SGHTA, CDR2 FQGTGA. With V trimmed by 5 bases and J by 4 bases, 5 bases remained unmatched. This CDR3 is 15 amino acids long. The CDR3 DNA reads as TGTGCCAGCAGCCGAACAGGGGGCACCACCGGGGAGCTGTTTTTT. Translated, it gives CASSRTGGTTGELFF.

The chain links TRBV4-1 to TRBJ1-4, with D unclear. V was cut by 2 bases and J by 0 bases, with 4 bases left in between. CDR1 and CDR2 from the germline V gene are MGHRA and YSYEKL. This CDR3 spans 14 amino acids. CDR3 nucleotide sequence: TGCGCCAGCAGCCAACCGGCAACTAATGAAAAACTGTTTTTT. Residues: CASSQPATNEKLFF.

This clone was found once. The rearrangement uses TRBV28 and TRBJ2-5; 7 nucleotides agree with TRBD2. The CDR3 has 16 amino acids. Germline values: CDR1 MDHEN, CDR2 SYDVKM. The junction had 14 bases not matched to a gene; V was cut back by 6 bases and J by 4 bases. DNA of the CDR3: TGTGCCAGCAGGTCGGGGGAAGCGGGAAGCTTAGAGACCCAGTACTTC. This gives the protein CASRSGEAGSLETQYF. Looking up the rest from reference TRBV28 and TRBJ2-5 gives the full variable domain: DVKVTQSSRYLVKRTGEKVFLECVQDMDHENMFWYRQDPGLGLRLIYFSYDVKMKEKGDIPEGYSVSREKKERFSLILESASTNQTSMYLCASRSGEAGSLETQYFGPGTRLLVL.

The chain uses TRBV7-2 and TRBJ2-3; 7 positions match TRBD1. CDR1 is SGHTA, CDR2 FQGNSA, per germline. The CDR3 loop spans 16 amino acids. V lost 8 bases and J lost 1; bases outside the gene matches: 12. The CDR3 loop is CASGTQGVGGTDTQYF. As DNA, the CDR3 is TGTGCCAGCGGGACCCAGGGGGTCGGCGGCACAGATACGCAGTATTTT.